Listed here are 15 T cell receptor beta chains from one sample, sequenced in a study of T-cell reconstitution after alpha-beta-depleted transplantation in children. Unique molecular identifiers were built into the TCRbeta library. TCRdb independently ran MiXCR on the PCR reads; one entry per CDR3 protein. The table lists about 250,000 distinct CDR3 sequences, more than 20% of them singletons. Material: PBMCs, mostly from graft donor cells, obtained 360 days after TCRalphabeta/CD19-depleted stem cell transplant. Source of these receptors: a female patient aged 2-9 years who had a stem cell transplant for congenital amegakaryocytic thrombocytopenia, so the T cells may come from the graft donor.

This clonotype was counted a few times. The rearrangement uses TRBV6-5 and TRBJ1-6, with TRBD1 matching over 9 bases. The V gene's germline CDR1 is MNHEY and CDR2 SVGAGI. The trim removed 2 bases at V and 7 bases at J, leaving 0 bases unmatched. The length of the CDR3 is 14 residues. CDR3 nucleotides: TGTGCCAGCAGTTACGGGACAGGGAATTCACCCCTCCACTTT. Translation gives CASSYGTGNSPLHF.

The chain uses TRBV5-1 and TRBJ2-2; weak D call: TRBD1 (5 bases). CDR1 and CDR2 from the germline V gene are SGHRS and YFSETQ. The CDR3 has 15 residues. V shed 2 bases and J shed 3 bases, with 11 bases lying between them. Here the CDR3 reads CASSFPQGDTGELFF. The CDR3 DNA reads as TGCGCCAGCAGCTTTCCGCAGGGCGACACCGGGGAGCTGTTTTTT.

The J gene is TRBJ1-4, the V gene TRBV2; weak D call: TRBD1 (6 bases). The CDR3 contains 15 residues. CDR1 and CDR2 (germline): SNHLY, FYNNEI. The V end was cut by 7 bases, the J end by 3 bases, with 15 bases between. The chain's CDR3 is CASINDRFSNEKLFF. In DNA, the CDR3 is TGTGCCAGCATAAATGACAGGTTTTCTAATGAAAAACTGTTTTTT.

The chain uses TRBV5-1 and TRBJ2-2; 8 bases fit TRBD1. The CDR3 totals 16 residues. Trimming took 4 bases from V and 0 from J; bases not matched to a gene: 5. Germline-derived CDR1 and CDR2 are SGHRS and YFSETQ. The CDR3 DNA reads TGCGCCAGCAGCACGACAGGGGCGGCGAACACCGGGGAGCTGTTTTTT. It translates to CASSTTGAANTGELFF.

This clonotype was seen a few times. This rearrangement joins TRBV12-3 or TRBV12-4 to TRBJ2-5, with D maybe TRBD1 (5 bases). Trimming left V 3 bases short and J 2 bases short, with 13 bases between. The CDR3 runs to 15 residues. CDR3 region: CASSLRRGNQETQYF. CDR3 DNA sequence: TGTGCCAGCAGTTTGAGAAGGGGCAATCAAGAGACCCAGTACTTC.

The gene calls are TRBV12-3 or TRBV12-4 and TRBJ2-2; D is unclear. The CDR3 contains 15 residues. V lost 2 bases and J 7 bases, leaving 14 bases between the germline ends. The CDR3 loop is CASSLNWVGGGELFF. The DNA of the CDR3 is TGTGCCAGCAGTTTAAACTGGGTGGGTGGCGGGGAGCTGTTTTTT.

The V and J genes are TRBV6-5 and TRBJ2-5; D call uncertain. V lost 4 bases and J 5 bases, leaving 17 bases between the germline ends. CDR1 and CDR2 (germline): MNHEY, SVGAGI. This CDR3 spans 15 amino acids. The CDR3 DNA reads TGTGCCAGCAGTTTCTCCCACTTGGCTACTGAGACCCAGTACTTC. Amino acids: CASSFSHLATETQYF.

V and J are TRBV12-3 or TRBV12-4 and TRBJ1-4; TRBD1 aligns across 8 bases. CDR3 length: 14 residues. V was pared by 6 bases and J by 8 bases, with 8 bases of the junction left unmatched. The CDR3 coding sequence is TGTGCCAGCAGCGACAGGGGATTGGGAGAAAAACTGTTTTTT. Protein product: CASSDRGLGEKLFF.

This chain uses TRBV4-1 with TRBJ1-2, with D possibly TRBD1 on 6 matching bases. Germline V gives CDR1 MGHRA, CDR2 YSYEKL. The CDR3 spans 15 residues. The germline V and J ends were trimmed by 3 bases and 1 base, with 12 bases remaining between them. The CDR3 is CASSQPLGHNYGYTF. As DNA, the CDR3 is TGCGCCAGCAGCCAGCCTTTGGGACATAACTATGGCTACACCTTC.

At least ten counts were recorded for this clonotype. The V gene is TRBV20-1, the J gene TRBJ2-3; perhaps TRBD2 as D (6 bases). CDR3 length equals 15 residues. Germline V gives CDR1 DFQATT, CDR2 SNEGSKA (reference sequence). V was pared by 2 bases and J by 5 bases, with 17 bases between. CDR3 amino acids: CSARNVAGSLDTQYF. CDR3 DNA sequence: TGCAGTGCTAGAAACGTGGCGGGGTCCTTAGATACGCAGTATTTT.

This clonotype was seen only a few times. V gene TRBV20-1 combines with J gene TRBJ2-1, with 7 bases matching TRBD2. The J segment lost 5 bases and the V segment lost 0 bases, leaving 10 bases of the junction unmatched. The CDR3 has 16 amino acids. The germline gives CDR1 DFQATT, CDR2 SNEGSKA (reference sequence). CDR3 in amino acids: CSARDPKAGPNNEQFF. The CDR3 DNA reads as TGCAGTGCTAGAGATCCGAAAGCGGGACCCAACAATGAGCAGTTCTTC.

As to this clonotype: One end of the junction varies from germline; a read error may be responsible. This sequence joins TRBV20-1 and TRBJ1-1; D possibly corresponds to TRBD1 (5 bases). Germline assignment: CDR1 DFQATT and CDR2 SNEGSKA (reference sequence). The length of the CDR3 is 15 residues. CDR3 in amino acids: CSAREMRGGGTEAFF. The CDR3 region has the DNA TGCAGCGCTAGAGAGATGAGGGGAGGCGGCACTGAAGCTTTCTTT.

V is TRBV5-1 and J is TRBJ1-1; D is possibly TRBD1 (5 bases). The ends were cut back, 0 bases at V and 3 bases at J, with 15 bases in the middle. The length of the CDR3 is 16 residues. Looked up from germline, CDR1 is SGHRS and CDR2 is YFSETQ. The CDR3 region is CASSLEVAGLDTEAFF. The DNA of the CDR3 is TGCGCCAGCAGCTTGGAAGTTGCAGGGTTGGACACTGAAGCTTTCTTT.

This clonotype was detected only a few times. The gene calls are TRBV12-3 or TRBV12-4 and TRBJ2-3, with D possibly matching TRBD1 (5 bases). V lost 6 bases to trimming and J lost 2 bases, with 15 bases between them. This CDR3 has 15 residues. Here the CDR3 reads CASRSGYPLTDTQYF. DNA of the CDR3: TGTGCCAGCAGATCAGGGTATCCCCTCACAGATACGCAGTATTTT.

This clonotype has more than one count but fewer than ten. J is TRBJ2-3 and V is TRBV20-1; TRBD2 aligns across 7 bases. V dropped 7 bases and J dropped 4; count of bases not matched to a gene: 5. Germline V lookup: CDR1 DFQATT, CDR2 SNEGSKA (reference sequence). This CDR3 has 12 amino acids. The CDR3 reads CSGRGGADTQYF. As DNA, the CDR3 is TGCAGTGGCCGGGGAGGGGCAGATACGCAGTATTTT.